This T cell receptor beta chain was obtained from a study of response to subunit inactivated influenza vaccine. Study-wide findings and caveats: T cells newly recruited by each seasonal influenza vaccination are few, the authors suggested.

Via MiXCR, TCRdb re-called the RT-PCR reads, giving one row per CDR3 protein. The sample lists about 480,000 distinct CDR3 sequences; around 13% were seen once. This CDR3 is 15 amino acids long. The ends lost 4 bases at V and 2 bases at J; junction bases unmatched: 6. From germline, CDR1 is MDHEN and CDR2 SYDVKM. This clonotype was detected only a few times. Its antigen is undetermined. The chain employs TRBV28 and TRBJ1-2; 8 nucleotides line up with TRBD1. The source is a man in his forties or fifties who received an inactivated influenza vaccine. Specimen: PBMCs from blood, collected roughly 6 weeks after vaccination. CDR3 bases: TGTGCCAGCAGTTCCCTTGGACAGGGAAACTATGGCTACACCTTC. Translating gives CASSSLGQGNYGYTF.